This entry lists 22 T cell receptor beta chains sequenced from one sample in a study of cytomegalovirus exposure and HLA in healthy donors. 13 Jbeta primers and 60 Vbeta primers were used for the PCR. The data were produced by immunoSEQ multiplex PCR, yet TCRdb's version contains in-frame clones alone and is incomplete. This table has just over 95,000 clones, around 76% appearing once. Sample: PBMCs. Receptor source: a human donor in good health.

The rearrangement uses TRBV19 and TRBJ1-5; 7 bases agree with TRBD1. Germline V lookup: CDR1 LNHDA, CDR2 SQIVND (reference sequence). CDR3 length equals 14 residues. Trimming removed 4 bases from V and 4 bases from J; junction bases left unmatched: 4. This CDR3 reads CASSSGQANQPQHF. The CDR3 nucleotides are TGTGCCAGTAGTAGCGGACAGGCTAATCAGCCCCAGCATTTT.

This chain joins TRBV5-6 and TRBJ2-2; 8 bases are shared with TRBD1. The CDR3 extends over 16 amino acids. V shed 4 bases and J 5 bases; nucleotides not matched to a gene: 10. Germline CDR1 reads SGHDT; CDR2 reads YYEEEE. The CDR3 nucleotides read TGTGCCAGCAGCCCAGGGGGCAGGCTAAGGACCGGGGAGCTGTTTTTT. It specifies CASSPGGRLRTGELFF.

The rearrangement uses TRBV6-5 and TRBJ1-5, with 9 bases matching TRBD1. Germline V gene lookup returns CDR1 MNHEY and CDR2 SVGAGI. The CDR3 consists of 15 residues. With 5 bases clipped from V and 0 bases from J, the junction kept 2 bases outside the gene matches. DNA for the CDR3: TGTGCCAGCAGTCTGACAGGGGGTAGCAATCAGCCCCAGCATTTT. Translated, it gives CASSLTGGSNQPQHF.

The chain carries TRBV9 and TRBJ2-1, with D maybe TRBD2 (7 bases). Between the trimmed V and J ends, which lost 0 bases and 4 bases, there was a span of 14 bases. CDR1 is SGDLS, CDR2 YYNGEE, per germline. The CDR3 length is 16 residues. The CDR3 spells CASSVVFGGPYNEQFF. CDR3 bases: TGTGCCAGCAGCGTAGTCTTCGGGGGGCCGTACAATGAGCAGTTCTTC.

The rearrangement joins TRBV14 to TRBJ1-2, with a possible D match to TRBD1 (6 bases). There are 14 residues in the CDR3. V was trimmed by 1 base and J by 8 bases, leaving 14 bases between them. Per germline, CDR1 SGHDN and CDR2 FVKESK. The CDR3 here is CASSQAQQGRGYTF. The CDR3 DNA is TGTGCCAGCAGCCAAGCGCAACAGGGCCGGGGCTACACCTTC. Filled out from reference TRBV14 and TRBJ1-2, the complete variable domain reads EAGVTQFPSHSVIEKGQTVTLRCDPISGHDNLYWYRRVMGKEIKFLLHFVKESKQDESGMPNNRFLAERTGGTYSTLKVQPAELEDSGVYFCASSQAQQGRGYTFGSGTRLTVV.

The chain has TRBV5-1 and TRBJ2-1; 8 bases are a match to TRBD1. Germline values: CDR1 SGHRS, CDR2 YFSETQ. V shed 4 bases, J shed 3 bases, and the junction held 3 bases outside the gene matches. The CDR3 is 14 amino acids. In DNA, the CDR3 is TGCGCCAGCAGCGGGACAGGAATCTACAATGAGCAGTTCTTC. Its protein product is CASSGTGIYNEQFF. Full variable domain (remainder filled in from reference TRBV5-1 and TRBJ2-1): KAGVTQTPRYLIKTRGQQVTLSCSPISGHRSVSWYQQTPGQGLQFLFEYFSETQRNKGNFPGRFSGRQFSNSRSEMNVSTLELGDSALYLCASSGTGIYNEQFFGPGTRLTVL.

This clone was counted once. The chain combines TRBV19 with TRBJ2-7; possible D gene TRBD2, 6 bases. Germline CDR1 is LNHDA and CDR2 is SQIVND (reference sequence). V was cut by 1 base and J by 7 bases, with 26 bases left in between. CDR3 length: 18 amino acids. The DNA for the CDR3 is TGTGCCAGTAGTATAGGGATTAGGACCGTCGTCGGGGGTCAGGAGCAGTACTTC. It yields the protein CASSIGIRTVVGGQEQYF.

The V and J genes are TRBV29-1 and TRBJ1-2; 11 nucleotides match TRBD1. CDR1 is SQVTM, CDR2 ANQGSEA, per germline. The CDR3 loop spans 15 amino acids. V was clipped by 7 bases and J by 2 bases; unmatched bases: 9. The CDR3 bases are TGCAGCGCCGCAGCCGGGACAGGGGGGAACTATGGCTACACCTTC. This codes for CSAAAGTGGNYGYTF. The full variable domain, completed using reference TRBV29-1 and TRBJ1-2, is SAVISQKPSRDICQRGTSLTIQCQVDSQVTMMFWYRQQPGQSLTLIATANQGSEATYESGFVIDKFPISRPNLTFSTLTVSNMSPEDSSIYLCSAAAGTGGNYGYTFGSGTRLTVV.

The V and J genes are TRBV30 and TRBJ1-3; perhaps TRBD1 as D (5 bases). The CDR3 spans 15 residues. The V end lost 2 bases, the J end lost 0 bases, and 11 bases lay between the germline ends. Germline values: CDR1 GTSNPN, CDR2 SVGIG (reference sequence). The CDR3 loop reads CAWSPQGLSGNTIYF. In DNA, the CDR3 is TGTGCCTGGAGTCCCCAGGGTCTCTCTGGAAACACCATATATTTT.

This clone turned up a few times. This CDR3 is also generated by other DNA sequences in the sample. V usage is TRBV7-2 and J usage is TRBJ2-7, with D unresolved. The V end was cut by 1 base, the J end by 3 bases, with 7 bases between. Germline assignment: CDR1 SGHTA and CDR2 FQGNSA. This CDR3 is 13 amino acids long. The CDR3 reads CASSLGRDYEQYF. CDR3 nucleotides: TGTGCCAGCAGCTTAGGGAGAGACTACGAGCAGTACTTC.

V gene TRBV4-3 combines with J gene TRBJ1-5; D possibly corresponds to TRBD1 (5 bases). V was pared by 1 base and J by 6 bases, with 19 bases between. The germline V gene encodes CDR1 LGHNA and CDR2 YSLEER. The CDR3 is made up of 17 amino acids. The DNA for the CDR3 is TGCGCCAGCAGCCAAGTGGCTGCCGGGGGAATTGGTCAGCCCCAGCATTTT. It specifies CASSQVAAGGIGQPQHF.

The chain joins TRBV5-1 to TRBJ1-6; 9 bases agree with TRBD1. Germline loops: CDR1 SGHRS, CDR2 YFSETQ. V was pared by 2 bases and J by 7 bases, with 7 bases of the junction left unmatched. CDR3 length: 16 amino acids. CDR3 region: CASSLKTGGSNSPLHF. CDR3 bases: TGCGCCAGCAGCTTAAAAACAGGGGGCAGCAATTCACCCCTCCACTTT.

This rearrangement joins TRBV5-1 to TRBJ2-1; 10 bases align to TRBD2. This CDR3 has 15 amino acids. Trimming at V came to 7 bases and at J to 9 bases, leaving 13 bases not matched to a gene. From germline, CDR1 is SGHRS and CDR2 YFSETQ. Written as DNA, the CDR3 is TGCGCCAGCCAGTACCATGGGACTAGCGACAGTGAGCAGTTCTTC. Residues: CASQYHGTSDSEQFF.

The chain carries TRBV11-3 and TRBJ2-1; D remains unclear. The CDR3 has 15 amino acids. Germline loops: CDR1 SGHNT, CDR2 YENEEA. V gave up 0 bases and J gave up 7 bases, with 13 bases separating them. The CDR3 region has the DNA TGTGCCAGCAGCTTAGATCTCGCCCTGGAGAATGAGCAGTTCTTC. Protein product: CASSLDLALENEQFF.

The V and J genes are TRBV28 and TRBJ1-1; unclear D gene. CDR3 length: 13 residues. V was trimmed by 6 bases and J by 7 bases, leaving 15 bases between them. In germline, CDR1 is MDHEN, CDR2 SYDVKM. DNA of the CDR3: TGTGCCAGCAGCGATGGTAGGAGTGATGAAGCTTTCTTT. It specifies CASSDGRSDEAFF.

The gene calls are TRBV7-2 and TRBJ1-2; 7 nucleotides match TRBD1. Germline CDR1 and CDR2: SGHTA and FQGNSA. V was pared by 1 base and J by 4 bases, with 6 bases of the junction left unmatched. This CDR3 comprises 15 residues. CDR3 in DNA: TGTGCCAGCAGCTTAGGACCGGGACAGTCCTATGGCTACACCTTC. Its protein is CASSLGPGQSYGYTF. The full variable domain, its missing parts supplied by reference TRBV7-2 and TRBJ1-2, is GAGVSQSPSNKVTEKGKDVELRCDPISGHTALYWYRQSLGQGLEFLIYFQGNSAPDKSGLPSDRFSAERTGGSVSTLTIQRTQQEDSAVYLCASSLGPGQSYGYTFGSGTRLTVV.

The rearrangement uses TRBV5-8 and TRBJ2-5; 9 bases map to TRBD1. Germline assignment: CDR1 SGHTS and CDR2 YDEGEE. The junction had 6 bases not matched to a gene; V was cut back by 4 bases and J by 2 bases. The CDR3 length is 15 residues. The CDR3 DNA reads as TGTGCCAGCAGCCTTTTTGACAGGGGGCAAGAGACCCAGTACTTC. It is translated as CASSLFDRGQETQYF. Using reference TRBV5-8 and TRBJ2-5 for the parts outside the CDR3, the full variable domain is EAGVTQSPTHLIKTRGQQATLRCSPISGHTSVYWYQQALGLGLQFLLWYDEGEERNRGNFPPRFSGRQFPNYSSELNVNALELEDSALYLCASSLFDRGQETQYFGPGTRLLVL.

The chain employs TRBV7-2 and TRBJ2-7, with a weak D call TRBD1 (5 bases). Trimming removed 4 bases from V and 3 bases from J, with 10 bases in between. Germline V gene lookup returns CDR1 SGHTA and CDR2 FQGNSA. The CDR3 spans 13 residues. The CDR3 DNA sequence: TGTGCCAGCAGCTGGTCAGGGTTCTACGAGCAGTACTTC. Encoded protein: CASSWSGFYEQYF.

The chain joins TRBV14 to TRBJ2-7, with D unresolved. V was cut by 1 base and J by 6 bases, with 10 bases left in between. The germline gives CDR1 SGHDN, CDR2 FVKESK. The CDR3 spans 13 residues. The CDR3 loop reads CASSQVRSGEQYF. The CDR3 nucleotides read TGTGCCAGCAGCCAAGTCCGTAGTGGCGAGCAGTACTTC.

The rearrangement links TRBV29-1 to TRBJ1-1, with 9 bases identical to TRBD1. This CDR3 is 13 amino acids long. The V segment lost 5 bases and the J segment 13 bases; nucleotides outside the gene matches: 14. The germline V gene encodes CDR1 SQVTM and CDR2 ANQGSEA. CDR3 residues: CSVRVGQGPFGFF. The CDR3 coding sequence is TGCAGCGTTCGCGTCGGACAGGGGCCCTTTGGTTTCTTT.

V and J are TRBV15 and TRBJ2-5; 10 nucleotides line up with TRBD1. The length of the CDR3 is 17 residues. Germline CDR1 LNHNV, CDR2 YYDKDF (reference sequence). V shed 1 base, J shed 2 bases, and the junction held 7 bases outside the gene matches. This CDR3 is CATSRAAGQGTQETQYF. Here the CDR3 DNA reads TGTGCCACCAGCAGAGCCGCGGGACAGGGGACTCAAGAGACCCAGTACTTC.

The chain couples TRBV15 to TRBJ2-5; possible D gene TRBD1, 7 bases. The germline V gene has CDR1 LNHNV and CDR2 YYDKDF (reference sequence). The CDR3 consists of 18 residues. V lost 2 bases, J lost 7 bases, and 26 bases lay in between. CDR3: CATSRHPSTGGGSWTQYF. Written as DNA, the CDR3 is TGTGCCACCAGCAGACATCCATCCACCGGAGGGGGCTCCTGGACCCAGTACTTC.